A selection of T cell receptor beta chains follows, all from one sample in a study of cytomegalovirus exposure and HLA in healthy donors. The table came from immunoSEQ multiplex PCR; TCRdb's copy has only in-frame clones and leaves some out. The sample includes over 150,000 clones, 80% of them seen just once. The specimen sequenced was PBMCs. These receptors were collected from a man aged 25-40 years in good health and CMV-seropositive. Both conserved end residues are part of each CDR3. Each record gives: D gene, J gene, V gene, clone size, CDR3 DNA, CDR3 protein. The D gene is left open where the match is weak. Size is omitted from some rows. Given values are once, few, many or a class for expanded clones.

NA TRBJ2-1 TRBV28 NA TGTGCCAGCAGTTACCAGGATGAGCAGTTCTTC CASSYQDEQFF
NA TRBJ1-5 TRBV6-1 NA TGTGCCAGCAGTGAACGGGGGGTTCAGCCCCAGCATTTT CASSERGVQPQHF
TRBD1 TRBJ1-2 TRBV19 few TGTGCCAGTATCCGGACAGGGGAGAATAGTGGCTACACCTTC CASIRTGENSGYTF
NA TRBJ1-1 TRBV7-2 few TGTGCCAGCAGCTTTAGCCTGTTGGGCAGGGGAGAGAACACTGAAGCTTTCTTT CASSFSLLGRGENTEAFF
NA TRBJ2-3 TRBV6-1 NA TGTGCCAGCACCGACATTACCTTCACAGATACGCAGTATTTT CASTDITFTDTQYF
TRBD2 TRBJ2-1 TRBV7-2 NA TGTGCCAGCAGCCAGGGACTAGCGGGAGGCAATGAGCAGTTCTTC CASSQGLAGGNEQFF
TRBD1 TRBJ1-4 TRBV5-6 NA TGTGCCAGCAGGCGGACAGGTTATAACGAAAAACTGTTTTTT CASRRTGYNEKLFF
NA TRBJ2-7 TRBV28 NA TGTGCCACCTCATGGACGCGGGCCTACGAGCAGTACTTC CATSWTRAYEQYF
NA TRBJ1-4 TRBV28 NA TGTGCCAGCAGCGGGTCCGACTATAATGAAAAACTGTTTTTT CASSGSDYNEKLFF
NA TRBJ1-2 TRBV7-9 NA TGTGCCAGCAGCCCCGGGGAGTCGAGCTACACCTTC CASSPGESSYTF
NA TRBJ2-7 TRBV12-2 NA TGTGCAAGTCGCTTAAAATTGGCAGCGACAGAGTCCTACGAGCAGTACTTC CASRLKLAATESYEQYF
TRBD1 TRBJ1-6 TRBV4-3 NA TGCGCCAGCAGCCGAGACAGGGGTAATTCACCCCTCCACTTT CASSRDRGNSPLHF
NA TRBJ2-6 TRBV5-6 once TGTGCCAGCAGCCCCTGGACTGTTCCCATCTCTGGGGCCAACGTCCTGACTTTC CASSPWTVPISGANVLTF
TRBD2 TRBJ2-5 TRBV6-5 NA TGTGCCAGCAGTTACCGGGGGGGTTTCGGAGAGACCCAGTACTTC CASSYRGGFGETQYF
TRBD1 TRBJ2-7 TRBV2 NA TGTGCCAGCACCCTAGGGACAGCCCTTCGCCCCTACTCCTACGAGCAGTACTTC CASTLGTALRPYSYEQYF
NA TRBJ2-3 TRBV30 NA TGTGCCTGGAGTCCGCCGGACACGCACCCCACAGATACGCAGTATTTT CAWSPPDTHPTDTQYF
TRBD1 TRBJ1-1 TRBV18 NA TGTGCCAGCTCACTTACAGGGGAACGAACTGAAGCTTTCTTT CASSLTGERTEAFF
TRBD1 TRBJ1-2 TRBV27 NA TGTGCCAGCAGTTCTTGGACAGGTTGGGGCTACACCTTC CASSSWTGWGYTF
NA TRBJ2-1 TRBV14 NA TGTGCCAGCAGCCAATACAGGGAGCAGTTCTTC CASSQYREQFF
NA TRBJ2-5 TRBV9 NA TGTGCCAGCAGCGTAGATCCAGGGGAAGGGGAGACCCAGTACTTC CASSVDPGEGETQYF
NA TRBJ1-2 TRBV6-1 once TGTGCCAGCAGTGAGAACTCAGGGTACGGCTATGGCTACACCTTC CASSENSGYGYGYTF
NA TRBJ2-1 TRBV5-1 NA TGCGCCAGCAGCTGGACTGGATTAGACTACAATGAGCAGTTCTTC CASSWTGLDYNEQFF
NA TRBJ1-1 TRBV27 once TGTGCCAGCTCACTGGGGGGGGACACTGAAGCTTTCTTT CASSLGGDTEAFF
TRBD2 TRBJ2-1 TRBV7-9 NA TGTTCCAGCAGCCTCCTTACCGGGACTAGCACCTACAATGAGCAGTTCTTC CSSSLLTGTSTYNEQFF
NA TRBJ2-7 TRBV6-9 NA TGTGCCAGTCCAACCCACAGGATCGAGCAGTACTTC CASPTHRIEQYF
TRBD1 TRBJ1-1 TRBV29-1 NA TGCAGCGTTGGGGTAGGACAGGGGGCAGGTGAAGCTTTCTTT CSVGVGQGAGEAFF
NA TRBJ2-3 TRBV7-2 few TGTGCCAGCAGCTTATCCCTTACTACAGGGAACACCGTTACAGATACGCAGTATTTT CASSLSLTTGNTVTDTQYF
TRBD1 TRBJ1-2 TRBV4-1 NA TGCGCCAGCAGCCAACTTAGAGGACAGGCTAACTATGGCTACACCTTC CASSQLRGQANYGYTF
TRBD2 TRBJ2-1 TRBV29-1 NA TGCAGCGTGACCCCGCCCAGCGGGAGAGTCTACAATGAGCAGTTCTTC CSVTPPSGRVYNEQFF
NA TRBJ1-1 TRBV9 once TGTGCCAGCAGCCCAAATTCCGACAGGGAAGCTTTCTTT CASSPNSDREAFF
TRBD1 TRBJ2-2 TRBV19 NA TGTGCCAGTACCGTGGACAGGGGATTCGGGGAGCTGTTTTTT CASTVDRGFGELFF
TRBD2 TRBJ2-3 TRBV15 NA TGTGCCACCAGCAGAGATGCGGGACTAGCCGTAACAGATACGCAGTATTTT CATSRDAGLAVTDTQYF
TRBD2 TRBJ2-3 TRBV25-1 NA TGTGCCAGCAGTGAGTCTAGCGGGGGTTACACAGATACGCAGTATTTT CASSESSGGYTDTQYF
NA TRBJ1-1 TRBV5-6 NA TGTGCCAGCAGCTATGGACAGTTCACTGAAGCTTTCTTT CASSYGQFTEAFF
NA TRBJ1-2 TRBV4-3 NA TGCGCCAGCAGCCCCGTACAGGGCCCCCATGGCTACACCTTC CASSPVQGPHGYTF
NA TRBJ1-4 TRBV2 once TGTGCCAGAAAGAAAGGGGCTAATGAAAAACTGTTTTTT CARKKGANEKLFF
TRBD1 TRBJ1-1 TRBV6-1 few TGTGCCAGCAGTTCCGGACAGGAAAGTACTGAAGCTTTCTTT CASSSGQESTEAFF
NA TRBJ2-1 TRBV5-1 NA TGCGCCAGCAGCTTACCGACTAACAATGAGCAGTTCTTC CASSLPTNNEQFF
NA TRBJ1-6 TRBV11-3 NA TGTGCCAGCAGCTACGACAGGAATTCACCCCTCCACTTT CASSYDRNSPLHF
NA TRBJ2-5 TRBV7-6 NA TGTGCCAGCAGCCCGCGACCACCGGGAGACCACCTAAAAGAGACCCAGTACTTC CASSPRPPGDHLKETQYF
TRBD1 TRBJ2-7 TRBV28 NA TGTGCCAGCAGTCCGATGACAGGGCGCTACGAGCAGTACTTC CASSPMTGRYEQYF
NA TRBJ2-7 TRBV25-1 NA TGTGCCAGCAGTGAATCAGGGATTGTCGGCTACGAGCAGTACTTC CASSESGIVGYEQYF
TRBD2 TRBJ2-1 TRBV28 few TGTGCCAGCAGTTTTTCGAGCGGGAGGGGAGAGCAGTTCTTC CASSFSSGRGEQFF
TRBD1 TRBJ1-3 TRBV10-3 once TGTGCCATCAAGGGACAGGGATCTGGAAACACCATATATTTT CAIKGQGSGNTIYF
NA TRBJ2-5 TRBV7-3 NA TGTGCCAGCAGCTTAACCAGGATTAGAGTCGGAACGCAATTAAAAGAGACCCAGTACTTC CASSLTRIRVGTQLKETQYF
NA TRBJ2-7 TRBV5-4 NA TGTGCCAGCAGCTCCGGTGCGGAGCAGTACTTC CASSSGAEQYF
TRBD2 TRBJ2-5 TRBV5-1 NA TGCGCCAGCAGCTTGGTTAGCGGGGGGGCCGAAGAGACCCAGTACTTC CASSLVSGGAEETQYF
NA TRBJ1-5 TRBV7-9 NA TGTGCCAGCAGCACAGGGCCCGGGAATCAGCCCCAGCATTTT CASSTGPGNQPQHF
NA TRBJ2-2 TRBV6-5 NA TGTGCCAGCAGGTACACAGGGTTAACCGGGGAGCTGTTTTTT CASRYTGLTGELFF
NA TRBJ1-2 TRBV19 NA TGTGCCAGTAGTATGTCACAGGGCCGTTTTGGGTATGGCTACACCTTC CASSMSQGRFGYGYTF
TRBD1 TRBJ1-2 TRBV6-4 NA TGTGCCAGCAGTGACGGGACAGGGGTCTATGGCTACACCTTC CASSDGTGVYGYTF
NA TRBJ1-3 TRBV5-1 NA TGCGCCAGCAGCCAAAATACGGGGGGCTCTGGAAACACCATATATTTT CASSQNTGGSGNTIYF
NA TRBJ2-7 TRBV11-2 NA TGTGCCAGCAGCTTAGAAAGCGTCAGCTCCTACGAGCAGTACTTC CASSLESVSSYEQYF
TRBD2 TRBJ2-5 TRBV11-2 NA TGTGCCAGCAGCACCGGGCTAGCGGGGGCCAACCAAGAGACCCAGTACTTC CASSTGLAGANQETQYF